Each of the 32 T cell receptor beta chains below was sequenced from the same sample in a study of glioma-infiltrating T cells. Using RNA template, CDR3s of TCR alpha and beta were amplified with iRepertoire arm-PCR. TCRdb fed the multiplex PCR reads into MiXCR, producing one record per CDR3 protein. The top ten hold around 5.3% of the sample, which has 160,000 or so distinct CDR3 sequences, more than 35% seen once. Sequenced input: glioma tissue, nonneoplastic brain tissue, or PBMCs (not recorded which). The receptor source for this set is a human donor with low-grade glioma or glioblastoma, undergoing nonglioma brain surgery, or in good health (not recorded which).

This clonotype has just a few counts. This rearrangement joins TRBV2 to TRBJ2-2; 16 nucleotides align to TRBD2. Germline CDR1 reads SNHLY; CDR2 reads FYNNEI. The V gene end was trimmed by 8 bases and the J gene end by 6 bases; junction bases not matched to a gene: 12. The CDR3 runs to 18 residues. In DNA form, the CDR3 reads TGTGCCAGCCAGATCGGGACTAGCGGGAGGGCCAATTCCGGGGAGCTGTTTTTT. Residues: CASQIGTSGRANSGELFF. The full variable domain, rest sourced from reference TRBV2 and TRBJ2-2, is EPEVTQTPSHQVTQMGQEVILRCVPISNHLYFYWYRQILGQKVEFLVSFYNNEISEKSEIFDDQFSVERPDGSNFTLKIRSTKLEDSAMYFCASQIGTSGRANSGELFFGEGSRLTVL.

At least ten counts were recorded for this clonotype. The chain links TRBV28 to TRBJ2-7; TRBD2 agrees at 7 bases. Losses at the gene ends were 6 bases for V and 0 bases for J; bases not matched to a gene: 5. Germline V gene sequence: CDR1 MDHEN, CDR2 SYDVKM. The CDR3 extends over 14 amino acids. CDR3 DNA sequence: TGTGCCAGCAGAACCCCTAGCGGCTCCTACGAGCAGTACTTC. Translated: CASRTPSGSYEQYF.

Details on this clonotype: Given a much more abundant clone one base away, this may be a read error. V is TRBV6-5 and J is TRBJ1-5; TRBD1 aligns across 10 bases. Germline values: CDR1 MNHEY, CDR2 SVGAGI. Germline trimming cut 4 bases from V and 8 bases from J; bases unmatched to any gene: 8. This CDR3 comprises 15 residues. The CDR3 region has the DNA TGTGCCAGCAGTTTACAACCGGGACAGGGGAAGCCCCAGCATTTT. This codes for CASSLQPGQGKPQHF.

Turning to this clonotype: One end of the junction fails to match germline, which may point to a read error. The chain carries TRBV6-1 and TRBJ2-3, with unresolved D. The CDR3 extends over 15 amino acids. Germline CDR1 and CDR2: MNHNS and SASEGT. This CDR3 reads CARSGFSWLSVTQYF. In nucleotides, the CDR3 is TGTGCCAGAAGTGGCTTTTCCTGGTTGTCGGTTACGCAGTATTTT.

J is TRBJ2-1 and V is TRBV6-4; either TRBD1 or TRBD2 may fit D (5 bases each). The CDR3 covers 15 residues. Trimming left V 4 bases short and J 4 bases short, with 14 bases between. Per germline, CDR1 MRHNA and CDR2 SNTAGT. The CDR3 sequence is CASSVSLGTYNEQFF. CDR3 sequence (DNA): TGTGCCAGCAGTGTCTCCTTGGGGACGTACAATGAGCAGTTCTTC.

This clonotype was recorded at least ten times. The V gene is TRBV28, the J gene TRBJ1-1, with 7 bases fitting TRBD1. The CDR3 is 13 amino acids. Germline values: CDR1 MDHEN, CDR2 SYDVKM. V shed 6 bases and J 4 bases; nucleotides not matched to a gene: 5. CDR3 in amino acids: CASSTQGGTEAFF. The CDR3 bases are TGTGCCAGCAGCACCCAGGGGGGCACTGAAGCTTTCTTT.

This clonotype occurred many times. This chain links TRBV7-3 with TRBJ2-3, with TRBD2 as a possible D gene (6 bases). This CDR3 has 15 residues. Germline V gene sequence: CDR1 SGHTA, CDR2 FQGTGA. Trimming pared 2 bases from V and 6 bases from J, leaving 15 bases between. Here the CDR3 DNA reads TGTGCCAGCAGCTTAGACGGGAGTGAAGGGGATACGCAGTATTTT. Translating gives CASSLDGSEGDTQYF.

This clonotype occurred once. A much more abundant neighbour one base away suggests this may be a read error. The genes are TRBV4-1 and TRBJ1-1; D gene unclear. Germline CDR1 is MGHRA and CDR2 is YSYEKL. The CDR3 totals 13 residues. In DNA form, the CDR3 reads TGCGCCAGCAGGCAAGTTTCTACAGCACAAGCTTTCTTT. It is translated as CASRQVSTAQAFF.

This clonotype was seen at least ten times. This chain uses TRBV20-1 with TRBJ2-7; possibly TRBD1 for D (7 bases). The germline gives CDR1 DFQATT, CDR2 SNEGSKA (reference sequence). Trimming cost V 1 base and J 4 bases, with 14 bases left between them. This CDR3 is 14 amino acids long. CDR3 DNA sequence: TGCAGTGCTAGAGCCCTGACAGGGACTTACGAGCAGTACTTC. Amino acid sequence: CSARALTGTYEQYF.

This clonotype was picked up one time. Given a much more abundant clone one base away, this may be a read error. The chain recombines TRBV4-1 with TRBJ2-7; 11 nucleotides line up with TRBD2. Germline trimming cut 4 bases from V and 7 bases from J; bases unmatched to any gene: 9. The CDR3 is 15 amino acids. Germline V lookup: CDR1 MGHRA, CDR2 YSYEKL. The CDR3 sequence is CASSPGVAGGYEQYF. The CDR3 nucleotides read TGCGCCAGCAGCCCGGGGGTAGCGGGAGGGTATGAGCAGTACTTC.

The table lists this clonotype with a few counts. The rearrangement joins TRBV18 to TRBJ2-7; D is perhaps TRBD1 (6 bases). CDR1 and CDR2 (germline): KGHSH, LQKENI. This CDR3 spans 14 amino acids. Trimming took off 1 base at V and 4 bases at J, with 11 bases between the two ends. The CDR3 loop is CASSPRDNTYEQYF. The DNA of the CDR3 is TGTGCCAGCTCACCACGGGACAATACGTACGAGCAGTACTTC. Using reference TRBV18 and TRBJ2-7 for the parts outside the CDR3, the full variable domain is NAGVMQNPRHLVRRRGQEARLRCSPMKGHSHVYWYRQLPEEGLKFMVYLQKENIIDESGMPKERFSAEFPKEGPSILRIQQVVRGDSAAYFCASSPRDNTYEQYFGPGTRLTVT.

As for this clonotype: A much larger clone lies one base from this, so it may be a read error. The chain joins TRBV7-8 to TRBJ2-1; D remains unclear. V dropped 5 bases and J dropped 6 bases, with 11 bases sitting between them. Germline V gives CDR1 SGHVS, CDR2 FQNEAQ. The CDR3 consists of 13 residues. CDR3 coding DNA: TGTGCCAGCAGCGGTAGGGCGGTCAATGAGCAGTTCTTC. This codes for CASSGRAVNEQFF.

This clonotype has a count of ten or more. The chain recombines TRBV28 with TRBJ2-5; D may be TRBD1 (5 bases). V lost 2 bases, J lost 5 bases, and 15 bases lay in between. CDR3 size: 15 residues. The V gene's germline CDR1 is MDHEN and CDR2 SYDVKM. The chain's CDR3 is CASSLPSAGSETQYF. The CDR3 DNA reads TGTGCCAGCAGTTTACCTTCCGCAGGGTCGGAGACCCAGTACTTC.

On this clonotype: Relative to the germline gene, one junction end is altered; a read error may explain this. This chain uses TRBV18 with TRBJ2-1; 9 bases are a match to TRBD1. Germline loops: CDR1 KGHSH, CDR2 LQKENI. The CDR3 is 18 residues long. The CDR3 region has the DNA TGTGCCATCTCACCACATCACCATGGGACAGGGACCTACAATGAGCAGTTCTTT. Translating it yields CAISPHHHGTGTYNEQFF.

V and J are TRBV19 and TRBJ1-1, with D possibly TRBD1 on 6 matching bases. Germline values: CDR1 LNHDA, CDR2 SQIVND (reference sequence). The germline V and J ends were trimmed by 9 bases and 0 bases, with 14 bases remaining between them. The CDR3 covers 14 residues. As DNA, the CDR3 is TGTGCCAGCAAAGGACAGTGGATGAACACTGAAGCTTTCTTT. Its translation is CASKGQWMNTEAFF. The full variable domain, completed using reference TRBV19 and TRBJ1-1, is DGGITQSPKYLFRKEGQNVTLSCEQNLNHDAMYWYRQDPGQGLRLIYYSQIVNDFQKGDIAEGYSVSREKKESFPLTVTSAQKNPTAFYLCASKGQWMNTEAFFGQGTRLTVV.

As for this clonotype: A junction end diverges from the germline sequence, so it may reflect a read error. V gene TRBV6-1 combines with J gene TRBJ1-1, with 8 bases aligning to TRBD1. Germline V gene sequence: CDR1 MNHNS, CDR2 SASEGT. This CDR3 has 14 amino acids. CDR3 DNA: TGTGCCAGCAGCGAAGAGACAGGGGACACTGAAGCTTTCTTT. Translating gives CASSEETGDTEAFF.

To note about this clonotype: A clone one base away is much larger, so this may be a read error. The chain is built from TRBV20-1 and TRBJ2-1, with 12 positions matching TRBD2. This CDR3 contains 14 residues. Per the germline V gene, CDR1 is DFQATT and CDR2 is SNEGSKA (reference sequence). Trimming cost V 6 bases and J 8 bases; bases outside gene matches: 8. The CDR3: CSAIGLAGIDEQFF. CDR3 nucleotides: TGCAGTGCGATTGGACTAGCGGGAATCGATGAGCAGTTCTTC.

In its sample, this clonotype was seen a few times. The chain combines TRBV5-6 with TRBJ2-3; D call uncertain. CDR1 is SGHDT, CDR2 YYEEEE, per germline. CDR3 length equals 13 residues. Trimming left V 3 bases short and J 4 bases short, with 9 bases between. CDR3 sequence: CASSSSAADTQYF. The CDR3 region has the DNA TGTGCCAGCAGCTCCTCCGCAGCAGATACGCAGTATTTT.

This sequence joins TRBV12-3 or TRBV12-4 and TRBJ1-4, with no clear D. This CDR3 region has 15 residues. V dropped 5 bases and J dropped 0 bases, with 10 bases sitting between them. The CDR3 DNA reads TGTGCCAGCAGTCGAGCCGGGTCAACTAATGAAAAACTGTTTTTT. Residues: CASSRAGSTNEKLFF.

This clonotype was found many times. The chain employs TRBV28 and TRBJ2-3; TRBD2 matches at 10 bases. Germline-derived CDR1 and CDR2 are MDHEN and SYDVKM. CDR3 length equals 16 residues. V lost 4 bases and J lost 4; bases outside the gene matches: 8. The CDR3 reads CASSSTSGIGADTQYF. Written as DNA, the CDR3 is TGTGCCAGCAGTTCAACTAGCGGGATAGGGGCAGATACGCAGTATTTT.

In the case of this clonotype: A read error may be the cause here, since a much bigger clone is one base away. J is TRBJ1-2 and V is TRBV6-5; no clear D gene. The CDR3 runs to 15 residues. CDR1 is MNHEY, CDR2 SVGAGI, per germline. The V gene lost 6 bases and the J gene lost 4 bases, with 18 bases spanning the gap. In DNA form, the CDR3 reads TGTGCCAGCAGCCTAGACCCGCGGGTGAGCTATGGCTACACCTTC. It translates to CASSLDPRVSYGYTF.

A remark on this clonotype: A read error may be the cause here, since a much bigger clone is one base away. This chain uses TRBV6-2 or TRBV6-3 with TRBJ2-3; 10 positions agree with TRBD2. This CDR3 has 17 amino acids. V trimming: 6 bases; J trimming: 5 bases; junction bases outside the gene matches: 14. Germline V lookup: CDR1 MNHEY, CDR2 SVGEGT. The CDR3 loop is CASRQLRTSGRKDTQYF. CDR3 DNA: TGTGCCAGCAGGCAACTCCGGACTAGCGGTCGCAAAGATACGCAGTATTTT.

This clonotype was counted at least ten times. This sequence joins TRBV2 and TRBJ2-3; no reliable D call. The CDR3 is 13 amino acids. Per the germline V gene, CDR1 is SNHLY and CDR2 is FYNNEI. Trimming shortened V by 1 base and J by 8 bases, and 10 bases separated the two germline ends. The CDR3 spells CASSEEWESTQYF. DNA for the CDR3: TGTGCCAGCAGTGAAGAATGGGAAAGTACGCAGTATTTT.

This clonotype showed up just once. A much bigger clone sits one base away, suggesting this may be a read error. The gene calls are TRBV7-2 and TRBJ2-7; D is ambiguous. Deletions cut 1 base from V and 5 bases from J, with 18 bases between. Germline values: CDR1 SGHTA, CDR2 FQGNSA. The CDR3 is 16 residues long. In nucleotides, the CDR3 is TGTGCCAGCAGCTTAGATAACGCGTTATCAGGCGACGAGCAGTACTTC. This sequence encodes CASSLDNALSGDEQYF.

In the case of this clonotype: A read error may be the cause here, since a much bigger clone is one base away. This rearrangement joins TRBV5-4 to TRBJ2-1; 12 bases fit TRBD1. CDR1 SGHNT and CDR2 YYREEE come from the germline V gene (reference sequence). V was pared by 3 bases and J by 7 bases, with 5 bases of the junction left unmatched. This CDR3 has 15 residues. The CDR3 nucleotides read TGTGCCAGCAGCTCGGGACAGGGGGCCAAGAATGAGCAGTTCTTC. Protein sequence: CASSSGQGAKNEQFF.

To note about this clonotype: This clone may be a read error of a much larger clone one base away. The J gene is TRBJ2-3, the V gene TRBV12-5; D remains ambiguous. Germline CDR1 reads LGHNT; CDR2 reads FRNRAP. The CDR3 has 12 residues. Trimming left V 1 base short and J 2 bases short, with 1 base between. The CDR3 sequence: CASGLDTDTQYF. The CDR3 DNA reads TGTGCTAGTGGTTTGGACACAGATACGCAGTATTTT.

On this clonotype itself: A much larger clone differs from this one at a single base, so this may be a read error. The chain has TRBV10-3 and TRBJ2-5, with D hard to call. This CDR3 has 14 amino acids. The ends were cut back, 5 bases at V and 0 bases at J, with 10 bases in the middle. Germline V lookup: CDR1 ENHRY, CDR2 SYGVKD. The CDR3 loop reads CAISTSTDQETQYF. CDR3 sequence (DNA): TGTGCCATCAGTACGTCTACGGACCAAGAGACCCAGTACTTC.

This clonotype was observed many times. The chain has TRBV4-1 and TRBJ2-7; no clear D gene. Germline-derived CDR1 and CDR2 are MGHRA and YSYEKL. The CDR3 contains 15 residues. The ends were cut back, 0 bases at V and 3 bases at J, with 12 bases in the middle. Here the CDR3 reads CASSQDELTLYEQYF. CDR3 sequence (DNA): TGCGCCAGCAGCCAAGACGAACTCACCCTCTACGAGCAGTACTTC.

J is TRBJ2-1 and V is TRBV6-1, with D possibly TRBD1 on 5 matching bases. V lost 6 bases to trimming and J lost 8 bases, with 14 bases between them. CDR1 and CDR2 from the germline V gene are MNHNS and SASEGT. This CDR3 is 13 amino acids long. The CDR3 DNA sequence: TGTGCCAGCAGGGGGCTGTTATACCATGAGCAGTTCTTC. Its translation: CASRGLLYHEQFF.

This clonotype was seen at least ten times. CDR3 nucleotide sequence: TGTGCCAGCCACTCGCTAGGGACAGGGAATGGAAACACCATATATTTT. Protein product: CASHSLGTGNGNTIYF. The V and J genes are TRBV28 and TRBJ1-3, with 9 bases identical to TRBD1. This CDR3 is 16 amino acids long. Germline-derived CDR1 and CDR2 are MDHEN and SYDVKM. The V gene end was trimmed by 8 bases and the J gene end by 3 bases; junction bases not matched to a gene: 11. Combining the CDR3 with reference TRBV28 and TRBJ1-3 gives the whole variable domain DVKVTQSSRYLVKRTGEKVFLECVQDMDHENMFWYRQDPGLGLRLIYFSYDVKMKEKGDIPEGYSVSREKKERFSLILESASTNQTSMYLCASHSLGTGNGNTIYFGEGSWLTVV.

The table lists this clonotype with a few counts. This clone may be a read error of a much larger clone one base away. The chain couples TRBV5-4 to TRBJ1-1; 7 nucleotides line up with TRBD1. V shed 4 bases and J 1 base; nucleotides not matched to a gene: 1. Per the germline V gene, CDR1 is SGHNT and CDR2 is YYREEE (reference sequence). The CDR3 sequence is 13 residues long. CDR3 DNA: TGTGCCAGCAGCGGGACAGAGAACACTGAAGCTTTCTTT. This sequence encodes CASSGTENTEAFF.

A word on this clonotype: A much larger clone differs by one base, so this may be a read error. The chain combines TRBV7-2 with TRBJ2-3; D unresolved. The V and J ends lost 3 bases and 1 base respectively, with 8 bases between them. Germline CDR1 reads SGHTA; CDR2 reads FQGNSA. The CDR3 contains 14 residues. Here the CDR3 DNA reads TGTGCCAGCAGCTTCGAACACGGCACAGATACGCAGTATTTT. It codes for CASSFEHGTDTQYF.